This TCR beta chain was identified in a study of regulatory T cells in long-lasting Graves disease. CDR3 length: 16 amino acids. Per the germline V gene, CDR1 is SGHKS and CDR2 is YYEKEE (reference sequence). Trimming left V 5 bases short and J 2 bases short, with 17 bases between. With iRepertoire HTBI primers and Arm-PCR of CDR3 regions, TCR beta libraries were built. Source study methods: Identified across the samples were some 62 TRBV segments and about 15 TRBJ segments. TCRdb independently ran MiXCR on the multiplex PCR reads; one entry per CDR3 protein. TCRdb's processing, not the authors' own work, is the source of the V and J calls. The sample lists 320,000 or so distinct CDR3 sequences, 18% occurring once. Time point: newly diagnosed GD, antithyroid drugs for less than 3 months. The TCR library was made from RNA extracted from PBMCs. In the case of this clonotype: Its target is unknown.

The study's findings and limits: Persistent Graves' patients showed less TCR diversity than newly diagnosed ones. It was in persistent disease that TRBV28, TRBJ1-2 and TRBJ2-5 were favored. Among persistent patients, a larger number of public clonotypes were shared (around 2,700) than among newly diagnosed patients (under 1,000).

The rearrangement links TRBV5-5 to TRBJ1-3; maybe TRBD1 (5 bases). This sequence was found in a female donor with Graves disease. Material: peripheral blood mononuclear cells (PBMCs), obtained at new diagnosis, from a patient treated with antithyroid drugs. CDR3 sequence: CASRDLTGTAGNTIYF. CDR3 bases: TGTGCCAGCAGGGATCTAACCGGGACTGCTGGAAACACCATATATTTT.